A single sample is the source of the 24 T cell receptor beta chains below, sequenced in a study of human thymus T cells. Thymus tissue was removed during corrective cardiac surgery. The table came from immunoSEQ multiplex PCR; TCRdb's copy has only in-frame clones and leaves some out. This sample has about 78,000 clones; 95% to 98% occur once, and the top ten carry roughly 0.03%. The specimen sequenced was thymus tissue. Source of these receptors: a boy younger than two with a congenital heart defect but otherwise immunologically healthy.

This sequence joins TRBV27 and TRBJ2-1; D is ambiguous. Germline V gene lookup returns CDR1 MNHEY and CDR2 SMNVEV (reference sequence). V gave up 0 bases and J gave up 10 bases, with 7 bases separating them. The CDR3 contains 12 residues. The CDR3 reads CASSLSPPEQFF. CDR3 DNA: TGTGCCAGCAGTTTATCTCCCCCAGAGCAGTTCTTC.

The chain employs TRBV19 and TRBJ2-1, with 8 bases identical to TRBD1. CDR1 and CDR2 (germline): LNHDA, SQIVND (reference sequence). J gave up 1 base and V 3 bases, and 5 bases lay outside the gene matches. This CDR3 is built from 16 residues. The CDR3 nucleotides are TGTGCCAGTAGTATCATAGGGGACAGGTCCTACAATGAGCAGTTCTTC. It encodes CASSIIGDRSYNEQFF.

The chain has TRBV10-3 and TRBJ1-4, with D perhaps TRBD1 (5 bases). Germline-derived CDR1 and CDR2 are ENHRY and SYGVKD. The V and J ends lost 2 bases and 0 bases respectively, with 25 bases between them. This CDR3 contains 21 residues. This CDR3 reads CAISEVPGRAPGLPTNEKLFF. CDR3 in DNA: TGTGCCATCAGTGAGGTCCCTGGCAGGGCACCAGGTTTACCAACTAATGAAAAACTGTTTTTT.

The V call is TRBV5-6, the J call TRBJ2-7; D unresolved. This CDR3 spans 14 amino acids. V was trimmed by 0 bases and J by 5 bases, leaving 12 bases between them. The germline V gene encodes CDR1 SGHDT and CDR2 YYEEEE. DNA for the CDR3: TGTGCCAGCAGCTTGGGGGCGCCGACCCACGAGCAGTACTTC. Protein product: CASSLGAPTHEQYF.

V gene TRBV4-3 combines with J gene TRBJ2-7, with 7 positions matching TRBD1. CDR1 is LGHNA and CDR2 is YSLEER in the germline V gene. The trim removed 4 bases at V and 4 bases at J, leaving 10 bases unmatched. The CDR3 extends over 15 amino acids. CDR3 sequence: CASSLYDRVEYEQYF. The CDR3 DNA reads TGCGCCAGCAGCCTATACGACAGGGTAGAATACGAGCAGTACTTC.

This rearrangement joins TRBV5-3 to TRBJ1-2; 8 bases are a match to TRBD1. TRBV5-3 is identified as an open reading frame with a role that is uncertain. The CDR3 totals 13 residues. V dropped 1 base and J dropped 12; count of bases not matched to a gene: 8. The CDR3 sequence: CARSLTGQAANTF. The CDR3 nucleotides read TGTGCCAGAAGCTTGACGGGACAGGCCGCTAACACCTTC.

The CDR3 DNA follows: TGTGCCAGCAGCTTAGGGGCCCCGGTTCACGAGCAGTACTTC. This encodes CASSLGAPVHEQYF. This sequence joins TRBV11-2 and TRBJ2-7; D uncertain. The CDR3 length is 14 residues. Germline values: CDR1 SGHAT, CDR2 FQNNGV. V dropped 1 base and J dropped 5 bases, with 12 bases sitting between them. The full variable domain, rest sourced from reference TRBV11-2 and TRBJ2-7, is EAGVAQSPRYKIIEKRQSVAFWCNPISGHATLYWYQQILGQGPKLLIQFQNNGVVDDSQLPKDRFSAERLKGVDSTLKIQPAKLEDSAVYLCASSLGAPVHEQYFGPGTRLTVT.

This chain connects TRBV28 to TRBJ1-1, with 7 bases lining up with TRBD1. V was clipped by 0 bases and J by 0 bases; unmatched bases: 16. The CDR3 runs to 20 residues. The V gene's germline CDR1 is MDHEN and CDR2 SYDVKM. The CDR3 loop is CASSLCKDSRQGGVNTEAFF. Here the CDR3 DNA reads TGTGCCAGCAGTTTATGCAAAGACTCGAGACAGGGCGGGGTGAACACTGAAGCTTTCTTT.

This chain uses TRBV7-9 with TRBJ2-1; 8 bases line up with TRBD1. Germline lookup yields CDR1 SEHNR and CDR2 FQNEAQ (reference sequence). The CDR3 is made up of 11 amino acids. J gave up 14 bases and V 7 bases, and 7 bases lay outside the gene matches. The CDR3 reads CASTRQGSEFF. Here the CDR3 DNA reads TGTGCCAGCACCCGACAGGGGTCGGAGTTCTTC.

This clone showed up just once. The rearrangement links TRBV7-9 to TRBJ1-5, with D perhaps matching TRBD1 (6 bases). The CDR3 is 15 residues long. V was trimmed by 5 bases and J by 6 bases, leaving 17 bases between them. Germline V lookup: CDR1 SEHNR, CDR2 FQNEAQ (reference sequence). CDR3 protein: CASSHEQGPGQPQHF. CDR3 in DNA: TGTGCCAGCAGCCATGAACAGGGTCCGGGTCAGCCCCAGCATTTT.

This chain joins TRBV14 and TRBJ1-4, with 9 bases fitting TRBD1. The V gene end was trimmed by 2 bases and the J gene end by 2 bases; junction bases not matched to a gene: 6. The germline V gene encodes CDR1 SGHDN and CDR2 FVKESK. The length of the CDR3 is 17 residues. CDR3 sequence reads: CASSQRTGVSTNEKLFF. In nucleotides, the CDR3 is TGTGCCAGCAGCCAAAGGACAGGGGTGTCGACTAATGAAAAACTGTTTTTT.

The CDR3, as DNA: TGTGCCAGCAGCTCCGGACTAAGCACAGATACGCAGTATTTT. It codes for CASSSGLSTDTQYF. The chain uses TRBV5-4 and TRBJ2-3, with a weak D call TRBD2 (6 bases). Trimming took off 3 bases at V and 0 bases at J, with 8 bases between the two ends. The germline CDR1 and CDR2 sequences are SGHNT and YYREEE (reference sequence). This CDR3 is built from 14 residues.

V gene TRBV4-2 combines with J gene TRBJ2-7; TRBD2 aligns across 7 bases. From germline, CDR1 is LGHNA and CDR2 YNFKEQ. After removal of 0 bases from V and 4 bases from J, the junction contained 9 bases not matched to a gene. The CDR3 has 16 amino acids. This chain's CDR3 is CASSQDRGEAWYEQYF. The CDR3 DNA reads as TGTGCCAGCAGCCAAGATCGGGGGGAGGCATGGTACGAGCAGTACTTC.

The chain carries TRBV6-1 and TRBJ2-1, with 7 bases aligning to TRBD1. Germline V gene sequence: CDR1 MNHNS, CDR2 SASEGT. This CDR3 has 13 residues. The J segment lost 4 bases and the V segment lost 4 bases, leaving 1 base of the junction unmatched. This CDR3 is CASSGDSYNEQFF. The CDR3 DNA reads as TGTGCCAGCAGTGGGGACAGTTACAATGAGCAGTTCTTC.

The rearrangement joins TRBV27 to TRBJ1-1, with D possibly TRBD1 on 5 matching bases. Trimming removed 5 bases from V and 7 bases from J, with 17 bases in between. There are 14 residues in the CDR3. Germline lookup yields CDR1 MNHEY and CDR2 SMNVEV (reference sequence). CDR3 bases: TGTGCCAGCAGTCCACCCGGGGCTGAGAATGAAGCTTTCTTT. It encodes CASSPPGAENEAFF.

The J gene is TRBJ1-2, the V gene TRBV12-5; possible D gene TRBD1, 5 bases. Germline CDR1 is LGHNT and CDR2 is FRNRAP. CDR3 length: 16 residues. V dropped 0 bases and J dropped 4 bases, with 15 bases sitting between them. The CDR3 protein is CASGLVRGGAIYGYTF. CDR3 coding DNA: TGTGCTAGTGGTTTGGTACGGGGCGGTGCTATCTATGGCTACACCTTC. The full variable domain, completed using reference TRBV12-5 and TRBJ1-2, is DARVTQTPRHKVTEMGQEVTMRCQPILGHNTVFWYRQTMMQGLELLAYFRNRAPLDDSGMPKDRFSAEMPDATLATLKIQPSEPRDSAVYFCASGLVRGGAIYGYTFGSGTRLTVV.

This chain connects TRBV27 to TRBJ2-4; 9 positions match TRBD1. The CDR3 length is 14 residues. CDR1 MNHEY and CDR2 SMNVEV come from the germline V gene (reference sequence). J lost 2 bases, V lost 4 bases, and 0 bases had no gene match. The CDR3 nucleotides read TGTGCCAGCAGTTACAGGGGGCCCAAAAACATTCAGTACTTC. Translated: CASSYRGPKNIQYF.

The rearrangement uses TRBV27 and TRBJ1-5; 10 nucleotides line up with TRBD1. The V gene's germline CDR1 is MNHEY and CDR2 SMNVEV (reference sequence). The V segment lost 10 bases and the J segment 12 bases; nucleotides outside the gene matches: 18. This CDR3 region has 15 residues. Here the CDR3 reads CAIQPGTGVMFGQHF. CDR3 in DNA: TGTGCCATCCAGCCGGGGACAGGGGTAATGTTTGGCCAGCATTTT.

The genes are TRBV4-1 and TRBJ2-7, with D possibly TRBD2 on 5 matching bases. CDR1 and CDR2 from the germline V gene are MGHRA and YSYEKL. This CDR3 is 21 amino acids long. The V and J ends lost 0 bases and 1 base respectively, with 28 bases between them. The CDR3 DNA reads as TGCGCCAGCAGCCAAGAGAAAGAGGGTTTGGAAAGAATAGGTGTGTCCTACGAGCAGTACTTC. Protein sequence: CASSQEKEGLERIGVSYEQYF.

The J gene is TRBJ2-2, the V gene TRBV2; D is undetermined. Germline V gives CDR1 SNHLY, CDR2 FYNNEI. V dropped 2 bases and J dropped 5 bases, with 9 bases sitting between them. This CDR3 is built from 14 residues. The CDR3 DNA reads TGTGCCAGCAGTGAAAAGACCCAGACCGGGGAGCTGTTTTTT. Translated, it gives CASSEKTQTGELFF. Full variable domain (missing parts from reference TRBV2 and TRBJ2-2): EPEVTQTPSHQVTQMGQEVILRCVPISNHLYFYWYRQILGQKVEFLVSFYNNEISEKSEIFDDQFSVERPDGSNFTLKIRSTKLEDSAMYFCASSEKTQTGELFFGEGSRLTVL.

The rearrangement joins TRBV2 to TRBJ2-5; D is unclear. Germline V lookup: CDR1 SNHLY, CDR2 FYNNEI. The CDR3 is 13 residues long. V was cut by 6 bases and J by 5 bases, with 13 bases left in between. The CDR3 region is CASRELPGETQYF. CDR3 DNA sequence: TGTGCCAGCAGAGAACTACCTGGGGAGACCCAGTACTTC.

This sequence joins TRBV6-5 and TRBJ2-7; 10 bases agree with TRBD1. Germline V CDR1 and CDR2: MNHEY, SVGAGI. The CDR3 has 16 residues. Trimming at V came to 1 base and at J to 4 bases, leaving 7 bases not matched to a gene. The CDR3 DNA is TGTGCCAGCAGTTACTTGTGGGACAGGGGAGGGTACGAGCAGTACTTC. Translated: CASSYLWDRGGYEQYF.

The rearrangement uses TRBV4-1 and TRBJ1-1, with TRBD1 identical over 7 bases. This CDR3 region has 15 residues. J gave up 2 bases and V 4 bases, and 7 bases lay outside the gene matches. The germline V gene has CDR1 MGHRA and CDR2 YSYEKL. The CDR3 loop is CASSPEDRENTEAFF. In nucleotides, the CDR3 is TGCGCCAGCAGCCCAGAAGACAGGGAAAACACTGAAGCTTTCTTT.

This clone was detected only once. The J gene is TRBJ2-7, the V gene TRBV10-3, with TRBD1 matching 10 bases. After removal of 3 bases from V and 5 bases from J, the junction contained 7 bases not matched to a gene. CDR3 length equals 15 residues. Looked up from germline, CDR1 is ENHRY and CDR2 is SYGVKD. The CDR3 region is CAISDFGTGDDEQYF. The CDR3 nucleotides read TGTGCCATCAGTGATTTCGGGACAGGGGACGACGAGCAGTACTTC.